This TCR beta chain came from a study of stem cell transplantation in POMP-related autoinflammatory disease (dated by TCRdb to the early 2020s). About the investigation overall: The study hypothesized that defective thymoproteasomes impair MHC class I-dependent CD8+ T-cell differentiation and positive selection, skewing the TRB repertoire. To find out how POMP deficiency affects T-cell receptor beta repertoire diversity and CDR3 characteristics, high-throughput TRB sequencing was used. Before transplant, patients showed CD4+ naive T-cell skewing, low CD8+ T-cell proportions, and reduced T-cell cytokine secretion.

What the time point label conveys for this sample: before hematopoietic stem cell transplant. PRAID was marked by prominent immunodeficiency together with autoinflammation. T-cell subsets (conventional T cells, CD8+ T cells, regulatory T cells, T follicular helper cells) were sorted before TRB sequencing. CDR1 and CDR2 (SGHRS, YFSETQ) derive from the germline V gene. The CDR3 holds 14 amino acids from the cysteine to the phenylalanine. Only the CDR3 part of the read is kept: 42 bases, read in frame from the first base. Cut back by 0 bases and 6 bases, the V and J ends lie 12 bases apart. In regard to this clone: It lacks a known antigen. Base qualities were left out, and no much larger clone turns up one base away.

The study at large found these results: Statistical significance for the trend toward lower diversity and increased clonality in PRAID patients was reached only for regulatory T cells. The number of unique TRB V-J gene pairings was restricted in PRAID patients. A trend toward lower TRB diversity and higher clonality was observed in PRAID patients across all analyzed T-cell subsets.

The library was built by means of the immunoSEQ multiplex PCR assay. For the original study's pipeline: Shannon entropy, which takes clonal size distribution into account, was used to quantify repertoire diversity. The Gini-Simpson index (Simpson_1-D) was used to measure inequality of clonotype distribution. TCRdb stores this immuneACCESS table with in-frame sequences only. Part of the clones is absent; in the studies checked, under half of the shortfall reflects unresolved V genes, and no reason is known for the rest. V and J calls and clone size are given by that table; D and trimming were obtained from the DNA. Across this sample there are some 30,000 clones, with around 90% seen only once. The ten top clones hold roughly 0.7% of the sample.

Sequences were derived from CD4+ T cells from PBMCs, sampled before stem cell transplantation. In this chain, TRBV5-1 is recombined with TRBJ1-1; possibly the D gene is TRBD1, per 6 matching bases. The TCR sequence derives from a human donor with POMP-related autoinflammation and immune dysregulation (PRAID). The CDR3 region reads CASSLGYPGAEAFF. The nucleotides are TGCGCCAGCAGCTTGGGTTATCCAGGGGCTGAAGCTTTCTTT.